Detailed here is one TCR beta chain. The data are from a study of blood T cell repertoires in COVID-19. Study at large: COVID-19 samples collected from the United States, Italy and Spain covered acute and convalescent phases. Sources were T cells, B-cell-depleted T cells, or PBMCs; the material itself was cDNA or gDNA.

Per the original methods: Nucleated cell number was recorded as an estimate derived from reference gene primer amplification. Libraries were prepared by immunoSEQ multiplex PCR; TCRdb keeps only in-frame clonotypes and omits some of them. The D gene and trimming were derived from the DNA, and the V and J assignments and clone size from that table. The sample consists of about 310,000 clones, around 87% of them appearing once. Deletions cut 6 bases from V and 6 bases from J, with 15 bases between. Germline V CDR1 and CDR2: MDHEN, SYDVKM. The CDR3 runs 14 residues. This TCR was sampled from a woman in her fifties or sixties who had recovered from COVID-19. Source material: peripheral blood. V usage is TRBV28 and J usage is TRBJ1-5; D is ambiguous. This chain's CDR3 is CASSQALGGQPQHF. CDR3 sequence (DNA): TGTGCCAGCAGCCAGGCTCTGGGAGGTCAGCCCCAGCATTTT.